These T cell receptor beta chains were read from a single sample in a study of blood T cell repertoires in COVID-19. The repertoire was sequenced with immunoSEQ multiplex PCR; TCRdb's copy has only in-frame clones and lacks some. The sample shows around 63,000 clones, roughly 90% of them seen only once. What was sequenced was peripheral blood. These receptors originate from a woman aged 80 or over with acute or convalescent COVID-19. CDR3s leave out the opening cysteine and the closing phenylalanine or tryptophan.

TRBV14	TRBJ2-3	12	ASSQEGRGDTQY
TRBV30	TRBJ2-6	13	AWSDGVSGANVLT
TRBV5-1	TRBJ2-7	13	ASSFSAGGSYEQY
TRBV19	TRBJ2-4	13	ASSWTSGGQNIQY
TRBV28	TRBJ2-1	10	ASSPHFYEQF
TRBV30	TRBJ2-1	14	AWSVVAGGPYNEQF
TRBV2	TRBJ2-3	12	ASSEQGAEDTQY
TRBV27	TRBJ2-7	9	ASSSYYEQY
TRBV6-6	TRBJ1-1	12	ASSYGRSNTEAF
TRBV10-3	TRBJ2-1	13	AISDSTGSYNEQF
TRBV11-2	TRBJ1-4	13	ASSSKGLSNEKLF
TRBV30	TRBJ1-5	13	AWSVLARGPQPQH
TRBV6-4	TRBJ2-1	15	ASSDWAGGGGNNEQF
TRBV4-1	TRBJ2-7	12	ASSHPQALREQY
TRBV27	TRBJ2-3	11	ASSLWGADTQY
TRBV30	TRBJ1-1	11	AWAGGLNTEAF
TRBV5-4	TRBJ1-2	15	ASSGGPVDRGGYGYT
TRBV27	TRBJ2-1	13	ASTQGLAGVNEQF
TRBV6-5	TRBJ2-1	13	ASSPGAGAPGEQF
TRBV27	TRBJ1-6	14	ASSLKDRPYNSPLH
TRBV6-2/TRBV6-3	TRBJ2-3	11	ASSRDYTDTQY
TRBV28	TRBJ1-3	14	AIYGQGLSSGNTIY
TRBV3-1/TRBV3-2	TRBJ2-5	14	ASSLSVIAIQETQY
TRBV19	TRBJ1-1	15	ASSIFSGHGVGTEAF
TRBV3-1/TRBV3-2	TRBJ1-6	13	ASSGRTGQDSPLH
TRBV6-8	TRBJ1-2	12	ASSFGRGCYGYT
TRBV6-5	TRBJ1-3	13	ASRHRVLSGNTIY
TRBV5-1	TRBJ2-7	16	ASSPSVVMGTGSYEQY
TRBV7-9	TRBJ2-3	15	ASSHFRRLASTDTQY
TRBV3-1/TRBV3-2	TRBJ1-3	17	ASSQEEKSVIISGNTIY